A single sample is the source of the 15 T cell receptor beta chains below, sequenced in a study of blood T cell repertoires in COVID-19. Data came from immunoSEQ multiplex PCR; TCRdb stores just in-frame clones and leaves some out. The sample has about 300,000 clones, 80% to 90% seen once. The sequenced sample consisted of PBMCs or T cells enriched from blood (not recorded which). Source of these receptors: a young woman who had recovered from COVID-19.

This CDR3 reads CASSERQGLNQPQHF. The DNA for the CDR3 is TGTGCCAGCAGCGAGCGACAGGGGCTAAATCAGCCCCAGCATTTT. The gene calls are TRBV7-8 and TRBJ1-5; 8 bases align to TRBD1. This CDR3 region has 15 residues. With V trimmed by 5 bases and J by 4 bases, 7 bases remained unmatched. Per the germline V gene, CDR1 is SGHVS and CDR2 is FQNEAQ. The complete variable domain, with remaining parts taken from reference TRBV7-8 and TRBJ1-5, reads GAGVSQSPRYKVAKRGQDVALRCDPISGHVSLFWYQQALGQGPEFLTYFQNEAQLDKSGLPSDRFFAERPEGSVSTLKIQRTQQEDSAVYLCASSERQGLNQPQHFGDGTRLSIL.

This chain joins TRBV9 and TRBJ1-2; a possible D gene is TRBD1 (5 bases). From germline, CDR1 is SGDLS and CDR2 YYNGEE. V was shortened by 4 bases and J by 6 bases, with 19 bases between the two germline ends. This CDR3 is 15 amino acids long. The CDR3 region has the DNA TGTGCCAGCAGCCCCGGGGGTACCTCGGGCGATGGCTACACCTTC. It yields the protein CASSPGGTSGDGYTF.

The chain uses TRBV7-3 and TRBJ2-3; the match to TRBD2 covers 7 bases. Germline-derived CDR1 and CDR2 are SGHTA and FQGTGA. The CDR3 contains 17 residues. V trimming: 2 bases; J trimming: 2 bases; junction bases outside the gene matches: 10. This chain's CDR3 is CASSLSTSNVITDTQYF. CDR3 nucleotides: TGTGCCAGCAGCTTATCGACTAGCAATGTTATCACAGATACGCAGTATTTT.

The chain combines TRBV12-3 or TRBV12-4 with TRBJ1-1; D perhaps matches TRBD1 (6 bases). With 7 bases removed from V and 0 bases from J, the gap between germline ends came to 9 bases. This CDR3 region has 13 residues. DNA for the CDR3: TGTGCCAGCACTCGGGACATGAACACTGAAGCTTTCTTT. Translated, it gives CASTRDMNTEAFF.

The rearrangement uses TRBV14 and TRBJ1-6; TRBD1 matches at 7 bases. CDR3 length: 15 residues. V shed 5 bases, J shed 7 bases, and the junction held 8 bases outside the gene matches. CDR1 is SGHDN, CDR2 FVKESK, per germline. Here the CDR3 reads CASSNYRGPNSPLHF. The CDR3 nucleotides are TGTGCCAGCAGCAATTACAGGGGTCCAAATTCACCCCTCCACTTT.

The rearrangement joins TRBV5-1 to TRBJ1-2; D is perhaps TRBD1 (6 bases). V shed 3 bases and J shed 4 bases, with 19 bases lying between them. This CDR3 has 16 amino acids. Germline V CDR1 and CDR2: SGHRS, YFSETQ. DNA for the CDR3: TGCGCCAGCAGCTATACGACCGAGGGGGTGAGCTATGGCTACACCTTC. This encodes CASSYTTEGVSYGYTF.

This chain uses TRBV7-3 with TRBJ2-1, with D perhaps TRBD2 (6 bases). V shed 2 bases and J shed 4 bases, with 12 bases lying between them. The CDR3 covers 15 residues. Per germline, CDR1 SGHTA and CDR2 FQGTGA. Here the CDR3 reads CASSLLAGQYNEQFF. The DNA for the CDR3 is TGTGCCAGCAGCTTACTGGCGGGGCAATACAATGAGCAGTTCTTC.

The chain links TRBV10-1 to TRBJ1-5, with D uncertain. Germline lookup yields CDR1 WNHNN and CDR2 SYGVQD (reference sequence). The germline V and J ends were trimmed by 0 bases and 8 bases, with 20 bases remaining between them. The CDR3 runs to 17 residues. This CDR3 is CASSESRCDFVWEPQHF. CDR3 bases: TGCGCCAGCAGTGAGTCGAGGTGTGACTTCGTATGGGAGCCCCAGCATTTT.

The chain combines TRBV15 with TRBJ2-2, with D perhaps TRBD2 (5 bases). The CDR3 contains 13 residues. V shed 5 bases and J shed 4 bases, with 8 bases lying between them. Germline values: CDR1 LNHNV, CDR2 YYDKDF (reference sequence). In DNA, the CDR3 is TGTGCCACCAGCCGCCGGGGCACCGGGGAGCTGTTTTTT. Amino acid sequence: CATSRRGTGELFF.

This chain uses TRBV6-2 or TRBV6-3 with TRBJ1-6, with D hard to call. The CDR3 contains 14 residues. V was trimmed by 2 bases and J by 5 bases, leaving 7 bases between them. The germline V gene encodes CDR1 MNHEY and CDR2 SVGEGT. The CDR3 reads CASSYQLNNSPLHF. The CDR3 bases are TGTGCCAGCAGTTACCAACTAAATAATTCACCCCTCCACTTT.

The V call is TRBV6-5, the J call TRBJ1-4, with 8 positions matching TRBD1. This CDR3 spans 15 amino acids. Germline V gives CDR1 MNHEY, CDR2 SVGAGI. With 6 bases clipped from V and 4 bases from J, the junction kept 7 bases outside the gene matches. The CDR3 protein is CASSQTGDNNEKLFF. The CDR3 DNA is TGTGCCAGCAGCCAGACAGGGGACAATAATGAAAAACTGTTTTTT.

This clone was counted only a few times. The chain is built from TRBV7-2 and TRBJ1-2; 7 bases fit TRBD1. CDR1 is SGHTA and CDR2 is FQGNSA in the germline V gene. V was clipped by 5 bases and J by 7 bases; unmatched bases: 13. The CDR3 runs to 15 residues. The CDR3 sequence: CASSPIVLTGIGYTF. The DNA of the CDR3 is TGTGCCAGCAGCCCTATCGTCTTGACAGGGATTGGCTACACCTTC. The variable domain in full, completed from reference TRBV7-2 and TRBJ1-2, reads GAGVSQSPSNKVTEKGKDVELRCDPISGHTALYWYRQSLGQGLEFLIYFQGNSAPDKSGLPSDRFSAERTGGSVSTLTIQRTQQEDSAVYLCASSPIVLTGIGYTFGSGTRLTVV.

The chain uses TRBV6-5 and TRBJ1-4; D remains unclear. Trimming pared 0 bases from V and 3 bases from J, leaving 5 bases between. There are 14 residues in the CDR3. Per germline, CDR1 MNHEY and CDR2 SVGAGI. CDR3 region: CASSYSSANEKLFF. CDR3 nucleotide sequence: TGTGCCAGCAGTTACTCTTCGGCTAATGAAAAACTGTTTTTT.

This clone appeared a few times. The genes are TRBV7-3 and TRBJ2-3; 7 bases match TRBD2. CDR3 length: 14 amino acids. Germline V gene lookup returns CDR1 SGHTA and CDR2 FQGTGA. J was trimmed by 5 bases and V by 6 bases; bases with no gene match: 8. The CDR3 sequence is CASSLGAGVDTQYF. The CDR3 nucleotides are TGTGCCAGCAGTCTCGGGGCGGGGGTAGATACGCAGTATTTT. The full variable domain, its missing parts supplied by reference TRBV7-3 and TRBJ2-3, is GAGVSQTPSNKVTEKGKYVELRCDPISGHTALYWYRQSLGQGPEFLIYFQGTGAADDSGLPNDRFFAVRPEGSVSTLKIQRTERGDSAVYLCASSLGAGVDTQYFGPGTRLTVL.

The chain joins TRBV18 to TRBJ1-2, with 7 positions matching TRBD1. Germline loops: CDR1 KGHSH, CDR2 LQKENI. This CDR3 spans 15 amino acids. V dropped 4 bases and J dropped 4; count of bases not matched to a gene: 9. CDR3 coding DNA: TGTGCCAGCTCACTCGAGGGGGCAGGTAGCTATGGCTACACCTTC. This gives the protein CASSLEGAGSYGYTF.